These T cell receptor beta chains were read from a single sample in a study of CD8+ T cells in alopecia areata. Sequenced by immunoSEQ multiplex PCR; TCRdb stores in-frame clones only, minus some. The sample lists 150,000 or so clones; 47% were seen once. The sample comprised CD4+ T cells sorted from blood. The receptors stem from a human donor with alopecia areata. Both conserved end residues are part of each CDR3. D genes are given only for firm matches. Expanded clones are given a class, and other clones once, few, many or no size at all.

clone size: few; D gene: NA; J gene: TRBJ2-1; V gene: TRBV5-4; CDR3 protein: CASSLGSGGSAAVEQFF; CDR3 DNA: TGTGCCAGCAGCTTGGGCTCCGGGGGCTCCGCAGCAGTCGAGCAGTTCTTC
clone size: NA; D gene: TRBD1; J gene: TRBJ2-5; V gene: TRBV29-1; CDR3 protein: CSVGQGMLETQYF; CDR3 DNA: TGCAGCGTTGGACAGGGGATGTTGGAGACCCAGTACTTC
clone size: many; D gene: NA; J gene: TRBJ2-2; V gene: TRBV18; CDR3 protein: CASQSTGELFF; CDR3 DNA: TGTGCCAGCCAAAGCACCGGGGAGCTGTTTTTT
clone size: NA; D gene: NA; J gene: TRBJ1-4; V gene: TRBV2; CDR3 protein: CASFRDIGNEKLFF; CDR3 DNA: TGTGCCAGCTTCCGGGACATTGGGAATGAAAAACTGTTTTTT
clone size: NA; D gene: NA; J gene: TRBJ2-5; V gene: TRBV5-1; CDR3 protein: CASSLTVRETQYF; CDR3 DNA: TGCGCCAGCAGCTTAACAGTTCGGGAGACCCAGTACTTC
clone size: NA; D gene: TRBD1; J gene: TRBJ2-5; V gene: TRBV7-2; CDR3 protein: CASSKWTGGTQYF; CDR3 DNA: TGTGCCAGCAGCAAGTGGACAGGGGGAACCCAGTACTTC
clone size: few; D gene: NA; J gene: TRBJ1-5; V gene: TRBV5-6; CDR3 protein: CASSLGPGDQPQHF; CDR3 DNA: TGTGCCAGCAGCTTGGGTCCCGGGGATCAGCCCCAGCATTTT
clone size: few; D gene: NA; J gene: TRBJ2-7; V gene: TRBV7-9; CDR3 protein: CASSGGVGQYF; CDR3 DNA: TGTGCCAGCAGCGGGGGAGTGGGGCAGTACTTC
clone size: NA; D gene: NA; J gene: TRBJ2-2; V gene: TRBV9; CDR3 protein: CASSESTGELFF; CDR3 DNA: TGTGCCAGCAGCGAAAGCACCGGGGAGCTGTTTTTT
clone size: once; D gene: NA; J gene: TRBJ2-7; V gene: TRBV27; CDR3 protein: CASSFLGATYEQYF; CDR3 DNA: TGTGCCAGCAGTTTCCTGGGAGCTACCTACGAGCAGTACTTC
clone size: NA; D gene: NA; J gene: TRBJ2-3; V gene: TRBV29-1; CDR3 protein: CSVAGAVTDTQYF; CDR3 DNA: TGCAGCGTTGCAGGGGCGGTAACAGATACGCAGTATTTT
clone size: NA; D gene: NA; J gene: TRBJ2-6; V gene: TRBV7-3; CDR3 protein: CASSLRSSGANVLTF; CDR3 DNA: TGTGCCAGCAGCTTAAGGAGTTCTGGGGCCAACGTCCTGACTTTC
clone size: few; D gene: NA; J gene: TRBJ2-7; V gene: TRBV7-2; CDR3 protein: CASSPPGQIYEQYF; CDR3 DNA: TGTGCCAGCAGCCCTCCGGGACAAATATACGAGCAGTACTTC
clone size: few; D gene: NA; J gene: TRBJ1-1; V gene: TRBV7-2; CDR3 protein: CASSLWLLFGNFPNTEAFF; CDR3 DNA: TGTGCCAGCAGCTTATGGCTTTTGTTTGGAAACTTCCCGAACACTGAAGCTTTCTTT
clone size: few; D gene: NA; J gene: TRBJ2-5; V gene: TRBV7-9; CDR3 protein: CASSPQETQYF; CDR3 DNA: TGTGCCAGCAGCCCACAAGAGACCCAGTACTTC
clone size: NA; D gene: NA; J gene: TRBJ1-2; V gene: TRBV5-1; CDR3 protein: CASSLPGQANYGYTF; CDR3 DNA: TGCGCCAGCAGCTTGCCAGGGCAAGCTAACTATGGCTACACCTTC
clone size: NA; D gene: NA; J gene: TRBJ1-2; V gene: TRBV10-3; CDR3 protein: CAIGSQATVYGYTF; CDR3 DNA: TGTGCCATCGGCTCGCAGGCGACGGTCTATGGCTACACCTTC
clone size: NA; D gene: NA; J gene: TRBJ2-1; V gene: TRBV7-3; CDR3 protein: CASSLRTAEGNEQFF; CDR3 DNA: TGTGCCAGCAGCTTAAGGACAGCGGAGGGCAATGAGCAGTTCTTC
clone size: NA; D gene: TRBD2; J gene: TRBJ2-1; V gene: TRBV30; CDR3 protein: CAWEGGPYNEQFF; CDR3 DNA: TGTGCCTGGGAGGGAGGGCCTTACAATGAGCAGTTCTTC
clone size: few; D gene: NA; J gene: TRBJ1-4; V gene: TRBV30; CDR3 protein: CAWSWAESATNEKLFF; CDR3 DNA: TGTGCCTGGAGTTGGGCAGAGAGTGCAACTAATGAAAAACTGTTTTTT
clone size: NA; D gene: NA; J gene: TRBJ2-1; V gene: TRBV29-1; CDR3 protein: CSDLTREFVSEQFF; CDR3 DNA: TGCAGCGACCTCACTAGGGAGTTTGTGTCCGAGCAGTTCTTC
clone size: few; D gene: NA; J gene: TRBJ2-2; V gene: TRBV29-1; CDR3 protein: CSVRTRIGGELFF; CDR3 DNA: TGCAGCGTTCGTACGAGGATTGGGGGGGAGCTGTTTTTT
clone size: NA; D gene: NA; J gene: TRBJ1-5; V gene: TRBV30; CDR3 protein: CASRPGQPQHF; CDR3 DNA: TGTGCCTCCCGACCAGGCCAGCCCCAGCATTTT
clone size: NA; D gene: TRBD2; J gene: TRBJ2-3; V gene: TRBV5-1; CDR3 protein: CASSLLGGDGDTQYF; CDR3 DNA: TGCGCCAGCAGCCTGCTGGGGGGGGACGGAGATACGCAGTATTTT
clone size: NA; D gene: NA; J gene: TRBJ1-2; V gene: TRBV7-3; CDR3 protein: CATPANVNARTDYSYTF; CDR3 DNA: TGTGCCACCCCGGCAAACGTTAACGCTAGGACGGACTATAGCTACACCTTC
clone size: NA; D gene: NA; J gene: TRBJ2-1; V gene: TRBV5-1; CDR3 protein: CASSLNGGYNEQFF; CDR3 DNA: TGCGCCAGCAGCTTGAACGGGGGATACAATGAGCAGTTCTTC
clone size: few; D gene: TRBD1; J gene: TRBJ1-1; V gene: TRBV29-1; CDR3 protein: CSALQGAQAFF; CDR3 DNA: TGCAGCGCACTGCAGGGGGCCCAAGCTTTCTTT
clone size: few; D gene: TRBD2; J gene: TRBJ2-7; V gene: TRBV29-1; CDR3 protein: CSGTGTSGVPGSYEQYF; CDR3 DNA: TGCAGCGGCACCGGCACTAGCGGGGTTCCTGGTTCTTACGAGCAGTACTTC
clone size: NA; D gene: NA; J gene: TRBJ1-1; V gene: TRBV27; CDR3 protein: CASSPNRVSNTEAFF; CDR3 DNA: TGTGCCAGCAGTCCCAACAGGGTTTCGAACACTGAAGCTTTCTTT
clone size: many; D gene: TRBD2; J gene: TRBJ2-7; V gene: TRBV5-1; CDR3 protein: CASSLTPSSGSTSYEQYF; CDR3 DNA: TGCGCCAGCAGCTTGACCCCTTCTAGCGGGAGTACCTCCTACGAGCAGTACTTC
clone size: few; D gene: TRBD2; J gene: TRBJ2-1; V gene: TRBV29-1; CDR3 protein: CSVEDREEQFF; CDR3 DNA: TGCAGCGTTGAGGACCGGGAGGAACAGTTCTTC
clone size: NA; D gene: TRBD2; J gene: TRBJ2-3; V gene: TRBV29-1; CDR3 protein: CSLWTSLADTQYF; CDR3 DNA: TGCAGCCTGTGGACTAGTCTCGCAGATACGCAGTATTTT
clone size: NA; D gene: NA; J gene: TRBJ1-5; V gene: TRBV19; CDR3 protein: CASWAGLSNQPQHF; CDR3 DNA: TGTGCCAGTTGGGCGGGGCTCAGCAATCAGCCCCAGCATTTT
clone size: few; D gene: TRBD2; J gene: TRBJ2-2; V gene: TRBV28; CDR3 protein: CASSFTPGGHTGELFF; CDR3 DNA: TGTGCCAGCAGTTTCACCCCGGGGGGACACACCGGGGAGCTGTTTTTT
clone size: NA; D gene: TRBD2; J gene: TRBJ2-5; V gene: TRBV4-2; CDR3 protein: CASSQDLAGVETQYF; CDR3 DNA: TGTGCCAGCAGCCAAGACCTAGCGGGAGTTGAGACCCAGTACTTC